These 2 T cell receptor beta chains came from one sample sequenced in a study of breast tumors, draining lymph nodes, adjacent tissues. Breast cancer patients provided tissue from their axillary draining lymph nodes. TCRdb re-called the multiplex PCR reads through MiXCR, storing one row per CDR3 protein. The data contain about 130,000 distinct CDR3 sequences, 15% to 20% of them singletons. Sequenced input: axillary lymph node tissue. Every receptor here comes from a female donor with breast cancer. Some clones in this sample may be carry-over from other donors' samples.

This clonotype appeared many times. This chain uses TRBV19 with TRBJ1-2; TRBD1 aligns across 9 bases. After removal of 9 bases from V and 14 bases from J, the junction contained 4 bases not matched to a gene. The CDR3 runs to 9 residues. Germline V gene data show CDR1 as LNHDA and CDR2 as SQIVND (reference sequence). The CDR3 is CARQGAHTF. The CDR3 nucleotides read TGTGCCAGACAGGGGGCTCATACCTTC.

This clonotype appeared many times. The gene calls are TRBV10-3 and TRBJ2-1; D not resolved. CDR3 length: 16 amino acids. With 5 bases removed from V and 5 bases from J, the gap between germline ends came to 19 bases. The germline CDR1 and CDR2 sequences are ENHRY and SYGVKD. The CDR3 is CAISSPSDAPDNEQFF. The CDR3 region has the DNA TGTGCCATCAGTTCCCCCTCAGACGCCCCCGACAATGAGCAGTTCTTC.